This is a list of T cell receptor beta chains from one sample in a study of cytomegalovirus exposure and HLA in healthy donors. Assay: immunoSEQ multiplex PCR; the TCRdb copy retains only in-frame clones and omits some. The sample holds more than 95,000 clones, over 9.5% seen once. Sequencing used PBMCs. The origin of the receptors is a woman between 18 and 29 years old in good health and CMV-seropositive. Both conserved end residues are part of each CDR3. The D gene is left open where the match is weak. Clone size is given for some rows only: seen once, a few or many times, or a class if the clone is expanded.

len,v_gene,abundance,j_gene,d_gene,CDR3aa,CDR3nt
15,TRBV6-4,.,TRBJ2-1,TRBD2,CASSQLSGGANEQFF,TGTGCCAGCAGTCAACTTAGCGGGGGGGCCAATGAGCAGTTCTTC
15,TRBV19,.,TRBJ1-5,.,CASSIEGGGNQPQHF,TGTGCCAGTAGTATAGAAGGCGGAGGGAATCAGCCCCAGCATTTT
17,TRBV5-1,few,TRBJ2-1,TRBD2,CASSLALSGSSYNEQFF,TGCGCCAGCAGCTTGGCCCTTAGCGGGAGTTCCTACAATGAGCAGTTCTTC
19,TRBV5-6,.,TRBJ2-3,TRBD2,CASSFSVSGLAGGDDTQYF,TGTGCCAGCAGCTTTTCAGTATCTGGACTAGCGGGAGGTGATGATACGCAGTATTTT
17,TRBV7-9,.,TRBJ2-7,TRBD2,CASSWTSGSDPSYEQYF,TGTGCCAGCAGCTGGACTAGCGGGTCAGACCCCTCCTACGAGCAGTACTTC
15,TRBV7-9,.,TRBJ2-7,.,CASSRDSNLPYEQYF,TGTGCCAGCAGCAGAGACAGTAACCTTCCCTACGAGCAGTACTTC
14,TRBV29-1,few,TRBJ2-2,TRBD2,CSVLAGANTGELFF,TGCAGCGTCCTAGCGGGAGCAAACACCGGGGAGCTGTTCTTT
16,TRBV2,few,TRBJ2-1,.,CASSASRIIRMDEQFF,TGTGCCAGCAGTGCTTCTAGAATTATTCGTATGGATGAGCAGTTCTTC
16,TRBV7-6,.,TRBJ2-2,.,CASSVVTWLGTGELFF,TGTGCCAGCAGCGTCGTGACATGGCTGGGCACCGGGGAGCTGTTTTTT
14,TRBV5-6,few,TRBJ2-3,.,CASSLGSGTDTQYF,TGTGCCAGCAGCTTGGGCAGCGGCACAGATACGCAGTATTTT
12,TRBV30,.,TRBJ1-1,.,CAWTRRVTEAFF,TGTGCCTGGACTCGGAGGGTAACTGAAGCTTTCTTT
12,TRBV28,.,TRBJ2-3,.,CASSQTGWTQYF,TGTGCCAGCAGTCAGACGGGGTGGACGCAGTATTTT
14,TRBV29-1,.,TRBJ2-7,.,CSVLTGLHSYEQYF,TGCAGCGTCCTAACAGGGCTCCACTCCTACGAGCAGTACTTC
15,TRBV6-1,.,TRBJ1-5,TRBD1,CASLLTGGGSQPQHF,TGTGCCAGTCTATTAACAGGGGGCGGGAGTCAGCCCCAGCATTTT
14,TRBV5-1,.,TRBJ1-1,.,CASSRQLENTEAFF,TGCGCCAGCAGCCGACAACTGGAGAACACTGAAGCTTTCTTT
13,TRBV7-2,.,TRBJ2-3,.,CASSFQSTDTQYF,TGTGCCAGCAGCTTCCAGAGCACAGATACGCAGTATTTT
14,TRBV6-1,few,TRBJ2-2,.,CASSGSIGAGELFF,TGTGCCAGCAGTGGCAGTATCGGGGCCGGGGAGCTGTTTTTT
12,TRBV7-2,few,TRBJ2-1,.,CASREDGNEQFF,TGTGCCAGCAGGGAGGACGGCAATGAGCAGTTCTTC
18,TRBV7-2,few,TRBJ1-2,.,CASSSPRGASQTNYGYTF,TGTGCCAGCAGCTCCCCCAGGGGAGCGTCCCAGACTAACTATGGCTACACCTTC
16,TRBV4-1,few,TRBJ2-3,TRBD2,CASSQEWRGGPDTQYF,TGCGCCAGCAGCCAAGAATGGCGGGGAGGGCCAGATACGCAGTATTTT
15,TRBV14,.,TRBJ1-4,TRBD1,CASSRTGGINEKLFF,TGTGCCAGCAGCCGGACAGGGGGGATTAATGAAAAACTGTTTTTT
16,TRBV28,few,TRBJ1-2,TRBD1,CASSSGDRVVIYGYTF,TGTGCCAGCAGTTCCGGTGACAGGGTGGTTATATATGGCTACACCTTC
13,TRBV29-1,.,TRBJ2-1,.,CSVESSSYNEQFF,TGCAGCGTTGAATCGTCTAGCTACAATGAGCAGTTCTTC
15,TRBV14,once,TRBJ1-4,.,CASSQGWATNEKLFF,TGTGCCAGCAGCCAAGGATGGGCTACTAATGAAAAACTGTTTTTT
13,TRBV2,few,TRBJ2-7,TRBD2,CASLPSGSYEQYF,TGTGCCAGCCTCCCTAGCGGGAGTTACGAGCAGTACTTC
13,TRBV30,.,TRBJ2-7,TRBD1,CACSGQGIPEQYF,TGTGCCTGTTCAGGACAGGGAATCCCCGAGCAGTACTTC
13,TRBV2,.,TRBJ2-7,.,CASRSTGTYEQYF,TGCGCCAGCAGATCCACAGGGACCTACGAGCAGTACTTC
14,TRBV9,few,TRBJ1-2,TRBD1,CASSGKQGTDGYTF,TGTGCCAGCAGCGGCAAACAGGGGACGGATGGCTACACCTTC
14,TRBV5-5,few,TRBJ1-3,TRBD1,CASSLQGAENTIYF,TGTGCCAGCAGCCTTCAGGGGGCCGAAAACACCATATATTTT
17,TRBV18,.,TRBJ2-2,TRBD2,CASSPPTGTMNTGELFF,TGTGCCAGCTCACCGCCAACCGGGACTATGAACACCGGGGAGCTGTTTTTT
15,TRBV27,.,TRBJ2-7,TRBD2,CASSLKLALSYEQYF,TGTGCCAGCAGTTTAAAACTAGCGCTATCCTACGAGCAGTACTTC
15,TRBV7-6,few,TRBJ2-7,TRBD2,CASSLALAGGYEQYF,TGTGCCAGCAGCTTAGCCCTAGCGGGAGGGTACGAGCAGTACTTC
16,TRBV28,.,TRBJ2-2,.,CASSSPGTLNTGELFF,TGTGCCAGCAGTTCGCCCGGGACATTGAACACCGGGGAGCTGTTTTTT
18,TRBV5-1,few,TRBJ2-1,TRBD2,CASSLRDPSGSSYNEQFF,TGCGCCAGCAGCTTGCGGGATCCTAGCGGAAGCTCCTACAATGAGCAGTTCTTC
12,TRBV28,few,TRBJ1-2,TRBD1,CASSDRGQALTF,TGTGCCAGCAGTGACAGGGGGCAGGCGCTCACCTTC
16,TRBV18,.,TRBJ1-5,TRBD1,CASSPRDRGDNQPQHF,TGTGCCAGCTCACCCCGGGACAGGGGAGACAATCAGCCCCAGCATTTT
12,TRBV5-1,few,TRBJ2-2,.,CASSPNSGELFF,TGCGCCAGCAGCCCTAACTCCGGGGAGCTGTTTTTT
13,TRBV19,few,TRBJ1-5,.,CASKGNSNQPQHF,TGTGCCAGTAAGGGGAATAGCAATCAGCCCCAGCATTTT
16,TRBV9,few,TRBJ1-1,.,CASSVGLEFMNTEAFF,TGTGCCAGCAGCGTAGGACTGGAGTTCATGAACACTGAAGCTTTCTTT
16,TRBV7-3,.,TRBJ2-1,.,CASSLVPGLSYNEQFF,TGTGCCAGCAGCTTAGTTCCGGGACTCTCCTACAATGAGCAGTTCTTC
13,TRBV9,.,TRBJ1-1,.,CASSVVLGAEAFF,TGTGCCAGCAGCGTAGTATTAGGGGCTGAAGCTTTCTTT
12,TRBV2,.,TRBJ1-1,.,CASSEILGGAFF,TGTGCCAGCAGTGAGATCTTAGGGGGAGCTTTCTTT
17,TRBV2,.,TRBJ2-1,TRBD2,CASSEGGWLAGNNEQFF,TGTGCCAGCAGTGAAGGGGGTTGGCTAGCGGGAAACAATGAGCAGTTCTTC
15,TRBV18,.,TRBJ2-1,TRBD2,CASSPGGVGRNEQFF,TGTGCCAGCTCACCGGGGGGGGTAGGTCGAAATGAGCAGTTCTTC
13,TRBV2,few,TRBJ1-1,.,CASTGQENTEAFF,TGTGCCAGCACGGGACAAGAAAACACTGAAGCTTTCTTT
12,TRBV4-1,few,TRBJ2-1,.,CASSLSAGEQFF,TGCGCCAGCAGCCTTAGCGCGGGTGAGCAGTTCTTC
13,TRBV6-1,.,TRBJ1-5,.,CASSEEEYQPQHF,TGTGCCAGCTCCGAAGAGGAGTATCAGCCCCAGCATTTT
14,TRBV9,.,TRBJ1-1,.,CASSLRQANTEAFF,TGTGCCAGCAGCCTAAGACAGGCTAACACTGAAGCTTTCTTT
16,TRBV19,.,TRBJ1-2,.,CASIALRGTANYGYTF,TGTGCCAGTATCGCGCTCAGGGGCACGGCTAACTATGGCTACACCTTC
15,TRBV5-4,few,TRBJ2-2,.,CASSLVQMNTGELFF,TGTGCCAGCAGCTTGGTGCAGATGAACACCGGGGAGCTGTTTTTT
12,TRBV5-4,.,TRBJ1-1,.,CAAGRQSTEAFF,TGTGCCGCTGGGCGACAGTCCACTGAAGCTTTCTTT
14,TRBV9,few,TRBJ2-7,TRBD2,CASSVSSGAYEQYF,TGTGCCAGCAGCGTAAGTAGCGGGGCCTACGAGCAGTACTTC
15,TRBV28,few,TRBJ2-3,TRBD2,CASGTLAGGTDTQYF,TGTGCCAGCGGGACTTTGGCGGGAGGAACAGATACGCAGTATTTT